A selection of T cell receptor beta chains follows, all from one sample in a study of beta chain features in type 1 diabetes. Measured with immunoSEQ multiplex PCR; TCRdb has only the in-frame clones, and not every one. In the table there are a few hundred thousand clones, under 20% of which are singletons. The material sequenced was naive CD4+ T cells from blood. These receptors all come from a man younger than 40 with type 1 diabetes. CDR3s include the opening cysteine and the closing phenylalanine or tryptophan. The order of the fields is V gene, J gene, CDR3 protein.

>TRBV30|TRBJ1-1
CAWSAQGTGAEAFF
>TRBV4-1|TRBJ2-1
CASSQESPRASYNEQFF
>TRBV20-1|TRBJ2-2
CSVNTGELFF
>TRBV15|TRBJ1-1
CATSRDTRTGTEAFF
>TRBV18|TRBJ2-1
CASSPPSGGSYNEQFF
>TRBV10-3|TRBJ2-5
CAISELRLDRGSETQYF
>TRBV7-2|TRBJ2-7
CASSLGQGAVYEQYF
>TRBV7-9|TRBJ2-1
CASSDSRDPRDEQFF
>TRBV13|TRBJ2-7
CASSVRFGSYEQYF
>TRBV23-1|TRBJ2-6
CASSQSDLVGVGANVLTF
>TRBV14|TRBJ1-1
CASSRDLNTEAFF
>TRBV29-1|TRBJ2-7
CSVTGRAAYEQYF
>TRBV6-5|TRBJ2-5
CASSRGGETQYF
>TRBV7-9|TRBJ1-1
CASSATGRTEAFF
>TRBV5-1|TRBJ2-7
CASSGEIREEQYF
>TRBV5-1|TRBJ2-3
CASSAQGTDTQYF
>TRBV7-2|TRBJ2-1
CASSPYNEQFF
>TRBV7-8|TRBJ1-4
CASSSRGREKLFF
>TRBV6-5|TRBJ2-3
CASSVQGTQYF
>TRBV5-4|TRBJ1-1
CASSSAMSQNTEAFF
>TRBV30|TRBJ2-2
CAWNSVRTSGAQNTGELFF
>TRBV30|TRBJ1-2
CAWSVSSYGYTF
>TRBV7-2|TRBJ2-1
CASSLRSTTQRLFF
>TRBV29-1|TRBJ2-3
CSVDGGTDTQYF
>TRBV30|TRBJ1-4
CACDTSVELFF
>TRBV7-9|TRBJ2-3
CASSSRPGQRLTDTQYF
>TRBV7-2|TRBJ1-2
CASSRTENYGYTF
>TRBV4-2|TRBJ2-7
CASSHSSGSRYEQYF
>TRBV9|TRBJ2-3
CASSVGSGGVDTQYF
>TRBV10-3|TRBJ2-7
CAISESNRQAYEQYF
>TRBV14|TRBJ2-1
CASSQDLRTSGSNEQFF
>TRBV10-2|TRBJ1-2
CASSRGIYGYTF
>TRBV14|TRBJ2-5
CASSQGDAGRETQYF
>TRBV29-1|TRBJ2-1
CSATGPSSYNEQFF
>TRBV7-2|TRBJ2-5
CASSFSGHLQETQYF
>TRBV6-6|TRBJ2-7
CASSSPTGEPYEQYF
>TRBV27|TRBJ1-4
CASSPSLGKGEKLFF
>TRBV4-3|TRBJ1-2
CASRQEGQAALNHGYTF
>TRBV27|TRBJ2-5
CASSREPDPKGETQYF
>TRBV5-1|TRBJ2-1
CASSVEGNEQFF
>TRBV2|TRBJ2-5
CASIRQGPQETQYF